This T cell receptor (beta chain) was observed in a study of STAT5B mutations in CD4+ large granular lymphocyte leukemia. This CDR3 contains 15 residues. CDR1 and CDR2 from the germline V gene are GTSNPN and SVGIG (reference sequence). V was trimmed by 4 bases and J by 10 bases, leaving 22 bases between them. Measured with immunoSEQ multiplex PCR; TCRdb has only the in-frame clones, and not every one. The sample lists tens of thousands of clones; roughly 79% were seen once. This sequence originates from a human donor in good health. This sequence joins TRBV30 and TRBJ1-4, with D unclear. Material for sequencing was CD4+ T cells from blood buffy coats. This CDR3 is CAWKSSMAVVGKLFF. The CDR3 DNA is TGTGCCTGGAAGAGCTCCATGGCAGTGGTCGGAAAACTGTTTTTT.